The clone carrying this TCR beta chain was seen a handful of times. Its specificity is not known. The data belong to a study of T cells after yellow fever vaccination. The study, taken as a whole, reports: Most primary-vaccination clones reappeared after the booster (approximately 95% CD4, approximately 88% CD8). The bulk population could contribute abundant contaminating clonotypes to FACS-sorted repertoires.

TCRdb reanalysed the 5' RACE reads using MiXCR and keeps one entry per CDR3 protein. The sample includes hundreds of thousands of distinct CDR3 sequences, 9% to 15% seen only once; the top ten take just under 15%. This CDR3 region has 14 residues. The germline V and J ends were trimmed by 1 base and 6 bases, with 13 bases remaining between them. Germline V CDR1 and CDR2: SGHTA, FQGNSA. This TCR was sampled from a man aged 30 to 39 who received the YFV17D yellow fever vaccine. The chain couples TRBV7-2 to TRBJ2-7, with unresolved D. The sequenced sample was PBMCs, obtained on the day of the yellow fever booster vaccination. The DNA for the CDR3 is TGTGCCAGCAGCTTAGGGTCCTCGTTAATCGAGCAGTACTTC. The encoded protein is CASSLGSSLIEQYF.